This section outlines one T cell receptor beta chain sequence together with its context. This CDR3 region has 12 residues. Per the germline V gene, CDR1 is SNHLY and CDR2 is FYNNEI. V was pared by 6 bases and J by 7 bases, with 12 bases between. The sample is drawn from a study of blood T cell repertoires in COVID-19. Overall study: Spain, Italy and the United States supplied samples that represented acute and convalescent COVID-19.

In the original analysis: Quantification of nucleated cells was approximated via reference gene primer amplification. TCRdb's copy holds only in-frame clones and misses some; the assay was immunoSEQ multiplex PCR. V and J calls and clone size are as listed in that table; D and trimming were resolved from the DNA. Altogether about 72,000 clones are present, about 80% being singletons, with the ten largest covering under 8%. The clonotype was recovered from a man aged 55 to 70 with acute or convalescent COVID-19. This chain links TRBV2 with TRBJ1-1; a possible D gene is TRBD1 (6 bases). The sequenced material came from peripheral blood. CDR3 sequence: CASRTGFYEAFF. In nucleotides, the CDR3 is TGTGCCAGCAGGACAGGTTTTTATGAAGCTTTCTTT.